This paragraph covers one T cell receptor beta chain sequence. The clone's antigen remains unknown. There are no base qualities to consult, and no much larger clone falls within one base. This entry is derived from a study of memory CD4+ T cells and cytomegalovirus serostatus (dated by TCRdb to about 2019). Study-level background: The cohort comprised 33 healthy Belgian adults, 9 CMV seropositive and roughly 24 CMV seronegative. To replicate a published TCR-based CMV serostatus classifier, the study sequenced CD4+ memory TCRbeta repertoires from a Belgian cohort whose cytomegalovirus serostatus was known. Beyond this particular receptor, the publication reports: For predicting CMV serostatus, the median bootstrapped AUC was approximately 0.95 using the original framework and almost 0.93 using a US-trained random forest. On the Belgian cohort, the classifier built on the original framework reached a median bootstrapped AUC of roughly 0.96, with a 95% CI of 0.76-1.00. The results were read as suggesting that the CMV-associated TCR signature is, for the most part, present in the CD4+ memory repertoire. Only CD4+CD45RO+ memory cells were sequenced, in contrast to the original study, in which naive and memory CD4+ and CD8+ populations were covered. Among the 160 or so previously reported CMV-associated TCRbeta sequences, 60 to 70 showed up in the CD4+ memory repertoires, with each one found in between one and five individuals.

The CDR3 runs 12 residues from the cysteine to the phenylalanine. The retained sequence is limited to the CDR3, 36 bases, with the frame set at the first base. V and J are truncated by 3 bases and 3 bases respectively, leaving an intervening sequence of 7 bases. Per the germline V gene, SGDLS is the CDR1 and YYNGEE is the CDR2. The Quick-DNA Microprep Kit was used to extract genomic DNA from the sorted cells. Amplification of TCRbeta DNA was done with the immunoSEQ hsTCRbeta kit, following the protocol from the manufacturer. TCRbeta libraries were sequenced on an Illumina MiSeq instrument. The authors processed their data as follows. Removing out-of-frame sequences left approximately 2,400,000 distinct TCRbeta sequences, an average of about 67,000 per individual. Two values were used to score each individual: the count of 150 to 200 previously reported CMV-associated TCRbeta sequences and the total count of productive distinct TCRbeta sequences. A beta-binomial model was reimplemented in Python, and scikit-learn random forests with default parameters were trained on US cohort data. On the Belgian cohort, classifier performance was reported as the median AUC, along with percentile confidence intervals, across 10,000 bootstrap iterations. The clones in this table, taken by TCRdb from immuneACCESS, are in-frame only. Not every clone is retained; where verified, under half of the shortfall comes from an unresolved V gene, and the cause of the rest is unknown. The V and J calls and clone size come from that table; D and trimming were worked out from the DNA. The sample table records approximately 40,000 clones; roughly three quarters of these occur just once. Around 0.6% of the sample comes from the top ten.

A FACSAria II was used to sort memory CD4+ T cells, defined as single viable CD3+CD4+CD8-CD45RO+ cells. CMV serostatus was determined using a Roche Elecsys assay that detects serum IgG against CMV pp150, pp28, p38 and p52. After thawing, total CD4+ T cells were enriched by positive selection with CD4 magnetic microbeads. The samples came from a different study that was designed specifically to examine the CD4+ T cell memory repertoire. Peripheral blood mononuclear cells were isolated and cryopreserved following standard operating procedures; serum was stored at -80 °C. The staining used CD3-PerCP (BW264/56), CD4-APC (RPA-T4), CD45RO-PE (UCHT1) and CD8-Pacific Orange (3B5) antibodies, and Sytox blue was used to exclude non-viable cells.

The origin of this receptor is an adult in good health and CMV-seronegative. The sample consisted of memory CD4+ T cells from blood. The V and J genes are TRBV9 and TRBJ2-7; the D gene remains uncertain. The CDR3 sequence is CASSANYYEQYF. The nucleotide sequence reads TGTGCCAGCAGCGCCAACTACTACGAGCAGTACTTC.